The 19 T cell receptor beta chains in this list originate from one sample, sequenced in a study of cytomegalovirus exposure and HLA in healthy donors. Primers for the PCR totalled 60 Vbeta and 13 Jbeta. Assay used: immunoSEQ multiplex PCR; TCRdb lists only in-frame clones, some missing. This sample has tens of thousands of clones; approximately 75% occur once, and the top ten carry roughly 3.8%. Sequencing was done on a sample of PBMCs. The receptors derive from a woman aged 35 to 49 in good health and CMV-seronegative.

The gene calls are TRBV7-7 and TRBJ1-1; D remains unclear. Trimming pared 0 bases from V and 3 bases from J, leaving 5 bases between. CDR3 length equals 13 residues. Per the germline V gene, CDR1 is SSHAT and CDR2 is FNYEAQ (reference sequence). In DNA, the CDR3 is TGTGCCAGCAGCTTAGCAACAGACACTGAAGCTTTCTTT. It specifies CASSLATDTEAFF. Full variable domain (outside the CDR3, taken from reference TRBV7-7 and TRBJ1-1): GAGVSQSPRYKVTKRGQDVTLRCDPISSHATLYWYQQALGQGPEFLTYFNYEAQPDKSGLPSDRFSAERPEGSISTLTIQRTEQRDSAMYRCASSLATDTEAFFGQGTRLTVV.

V is TRBV7-9 and J is TRBJ2-2, with a tentative D call TRBD2 (6 bases). The germline V gene has CDR1 SEHNR and CDR2 FQNEAQ (reference sequence). The CDR3 contains 15 residues. Deletions cut 7 bases from V and 4 bases from J, with 16 bases between. CDR3 amino acids: CASTQITGSTGELFF. CDR3 nucleotides: TGTGCCAGCACCCAAATAACCGGGAGCACCGGGGAGCTGTTTTTT.

This sequence joins TRBV11-3 and TRBJ2-7; D might be TRBD2 (6 bases). V lost 3 bases and J 7 bases, leaving 13 bases between the germline ends. Germline V lookup: CDR1 SGHNT, CDR2 YENEEA. The CDR3 length is 13 residues. The CDR3 here is CASSFNFAGEQYF. DNA for the CDR3: TGTGCCAGCAGCTTTAACTTCGCGGGGGAGCAGTACTTC.

Remarks on this clone: Its ends do not fully match the called genes, so a read error is possible. The V and J genes are TRBV27 and TRBJ1-6; D call uncertain. The CDR3 consists of 13 residues. Germline V gene lookup returns CDR1 MNHEY and CDR2 SMNVEV (reference sequence). The CDR3 spells CASSGVLNSPLNF. The CDR3 bases are TGTGCCAGCAGCGGGGTGTTAAATTCACCCCTCAACTTT.

V is TRBV5-4 and J is TRBJ2-1; D gene ambiguous. V shed 0 bases and J shed 0 bases, with 13 bases lying between them. The CDR3 has 17 residues. The germline V gene has CDR1 SGHNT and CDR2 YYREEE (reference sequence). The CDR3 here is CASSLDTSWSSYNEQFF. In DNA form, the CDR3 reads TGTGCCAGCAGCTTGGATACCTCATGGAGCTCCTACAATGAGCAGTTCTTC.

The chain uses TRBV2 and TRBJ2-1; 10 bases fit TRBD2. Germline V gene sequence: CDR1 SNHLY, CDR2 FYNNEI. The CDR3 spans 15 residues. V gave up 4 bases and J gave up 7 bases; unmatched junction bases: 7. As DNA, the CDR3 is TGTGCCAGCAGTGGAGGACTAGCGGACCTGAATGAGCAGTTCTTC. Its protein is CASSGGLADLNEQFF.

V gene TRBV15 combines with J gene TRBJ1-5; TRBD1 agrees at 11 bases. Germline V gene lookup returns CDR1 LNHNV and CDR2 YYDKDF (reference sequence). CDR3 length: 15 residues. After removal of 4 bases from V and 7 bases from J, the junction contained 6 bases not matched to a gene. The CDR3 loop reads CATSTSGTGGQPQHF. As DNA, the CDR3 is TGTGCCACCAGCACGTCCGGGACAGGGGGACAGCCCCAGCATTTT.

J is TRBJ1-2 and V is TRBV29-1; TRBD1 agrees at 7 bases. The CDR3 length is 12 residues. The ends lost 7 bases at V and 7 bases at J; junction bases unmatched: 9. Germline CDR1 reads SQVTM; CDR2 reads ANQGSEA. CDR3 DNA sequence: TGCAGCGGGCTGACAGGGCTTTTTGGCTACACCTTC. Translating it yields CSGLTGLFGYTF.

The chain uses TRBV30 and TRBJ2-1, with D possibly matching TRBD2 (5 bases). CDR1 and CDR2 from the germline V gene are GTSNPN and SVGIG (reference sequence). The CDR3 loop spans 13 amino acids. The ends were cut back, 0 bases at V and 15 bases at J, with 18 bases in the middle. In nucleotides, the CDR3 is TGTGCCTGGAGTGTTGAACGCCTCGAGGGATGGTTCTTC. This translates into CAWSVERLEGWFF.

This clone was detected a few times. The rearrangement links TRBV2 to TRBJ1-5; D gene ambiguous. There are 14 residues in the CDR3. Deletions cut 4 bases from V and 6 bases from J, with 13 bases between. Per germline, CDR1 SNHLY and CDR2 FYNNEI. The CDR3 region is CASSGRGSSQPQHF. The CDR3 nucleotides read TGTGCCAGCAGTGGGAGAGGGAGTAGTCAGCCCCAGCATTTT.

The chain combines TRBV19 with TRBJ2-1, with a tentative D call TRBD1 (5 bases). Trimming shortened V by 9 bases and J by 5 bases, and 11 bases separated the two germline ends. Germline V gene data show CDR1 as LNHDA and CDR2 as SQIVND (reference sequence). The CDR3 length is 12 residues. The CDR3 DNA reads as TGTGCCAGCCAAGGGGTCCACAATGAGCAGTTCTTC. Encoded protein: CASQGVHNEQFF.

The genes are TRBV25-1 and TRBJ2-3, with D possibly TRBD1 on 6 matching bases. V lost 5 bases and J 2 bases, leaving 11 bases between the germline ends. The CDR3 sequence is 14 residues long. The germline gives CDR1 MGHDK, CDR2 SYGVNS. CDR3: CASSRQGTTDTQYF. The CDR3 nucleotides are TGTGCCAGCAGTCGTCAGGGGACCACAGATACGCAGTATTTT.

Regarding this clone: One junction end does not reproduce the germline sequence, and a read error may be involved. V gene TRBV19 combines with J gene TRBJ1-5; D is ambiguous. This CDR3 contains 14 residues. In germline, CDR1 is LNHDA, CDR2 SQIVND (reference sequence). The CDR3: CASSSSRGNQPQNF. The CDR3 DNA is TGTGCCAGTAGTAGCAGCAGAGGCAATCAGCCCCAGAATTTT.

This clone has just one count. The chain carries TRBV18 and TRBJ1-6, with D possibly being TRBD1 (6 bases). This CDR3 spans 15 amino acids. Per the germline V gene, CDR1 is KGHSH and CDR2 is LQKENI. Trimming stripped 3 bases from V and 9 bases from J, with 15 bases between. In DNA, the CDR3 is TGTGCCAGCTCACCTCAGGCCCAGGGGAGTTCACCCCTCCACTTT. This encodes CASSPQAQGSSPLHF.

The rearrangement uses TRBV9 and TRBJ1-4; D remains unclear. CDR1 SGDLS and CDR2 YYNGEE come from the germline V gene. The V and J ends lost 0 bases and 0 bases respectively, with 9 bases between them. There are 16 residues in the CDR3. The CDR3, as DNA: TGTGCCAGCAGCGTAGCAGGAAGGACAACTAATGAAAAACTGTTTTTT. Translation gives CASSVAGRTTNEKLFF.

V and J are TRBV14 and TRBJ2-5, with D maybe TRBD2 (5 bases). V lost 4 bases, J lost 5 bases, and 11 bases lay in between. This CDR3 spans 13 amino acids. Germline V gives CDR1 SGHDN, CDR2 FVKESK. The CDR3 loop reads CASSPWTGETQYF. CDR3 coding DNA: TGTGCCAGCAGCCCATGGACTGGGGAGACCCAGTACTTC.

This rearrangement joins TRBV11-2 to TRBJ2-7, with 10 bases fitting TRBD1. The germline V gene encodes CDR1 SGHAT and CDR2 FQNNGV. The CDR3 sequence is 16 residues long. Trimming took 2 bases from V and 0 from J; bases not matched to a gene: 4. CDR3 protein: CASSLTGTGVSYEQYF. The CDR3 nucleotides read TGTGCCAGCAGCTTAACAGGGACAGGGGTCTCCTACGAGCAGTACTTC.

The table lists this clone with a few counts. This chain joins TRBV14 and TRBJ1-6; D gene unclear. Germline V gives CDR1 SGHDN, CDR2 FVKESK. V was shortened by 3 bases and J by 9 bases, with 18 bases between the two germline ends. CDR3 length: 16 residues. The CDR3 DNA reads as TGTGCCAGCAGCCACTACGGGCGGGGATTCCCTTCACCCCTCCACTTT. Residues: CASSHYGRGFPSPLHF.

This clone has a handful of counts. This chain links TRBV5-1 with TRBJ2-3, with D possibly TRBD2 on 7 matching bases. V was pared by 0 bases and J by 4 bases, with 12 bases between. The germline CDR1 and CDR2 sequences are SGHRS and YFSETQ. The CDR3 spans 15 residues. CDR3 protein: CASSLEGGDPDTQYF. CDR3 DNA: TGCGCCAGCAGCTTGGAAGGGGGGGACCCAGATACGCAGTATTTT.